One sample yielded the 15 T cell receptor beta chains listed below, sequenced in a study of blood T cell repertoires in COVID-19. Only in-frame clones appear in the TCRdb table, and some are missing; sequencing was by immunoSEQ multiplex PCR. The sample contains about 100,000 clones, around nine tenths of which appear only once. The sequenced material came from peripheral blood. The receptors stem from a human donor with COVID-19, enrolled during active disease. The donor label of this sample is uncertain.

The genes are TRBV5-1 and TRBJ1-2; TRBD1 matches 12 bases. This CDR3 spans 15 amino acids. Per the germline V gene, CDR1 is SGHRS and CDR2 is YFSETQ. J was trimmed by 2 bases and V by 5 bases; bases with no gene match: 4. The CDR3 protein is CASSSGTGGNYGYTF. The DNA of the CDR3 is TGCGCCAGCAGTTCCGGGACAGGGGGCAACTATGGCTACACCTTC.

The chain couples TRBV15 to TRBJ2-5; no reliable D call. The CDR3 contains 13 residues. Germline lookup yields CDR1 LNHNV and CDR2 YYDKDF (reference sequence). Trimming removed 0 bases from V and 1 base from J, with 3 bases in between. CDR3 nucleotide sequence: TGTGCCACCAGCAGAGACAGCCAAGAGACCCAGTACTTC. Protein sequence: CATSRDSQETQYF.

The chain employs TRBV19 and TRBJ1-2, with 9 bases identical to TRBD1. The CDR3 length is 16 residues. Germline CDR1 reads LNHDA; CDR2 reads SQIVND (reference sequence). The trim removed 3 bases at V and 6 bases at J, leaving 11 bases unmatched. CDR3 residues: CASSIKGQGPRDGYTF. The CDR3 DNA is TGTGCCAGTAGTATTAAGGGACAGGGTCCACGGGATGGCTACACCTTC. The variable domain in full, completed from reference TRBV19 and TRBJ1-2, reads DGGITQSPKYLFRKEGQNVTLSCEQNLNHDAMYWYRQDPGQGLRLIYYSQIVNDFQKGDIAEGYSVSREKKESFPLTVTSAQKNPTAFYLCASSIKGQGPRDGYTFGSGTRLTVV.

This clone was detected once. This chain connects TRBV30 to TRBJ2-7; perhaps TRBD2 as D (5 bases). V gave up 6 bases and J gave up 2 bases, with 11 bases separating them. The CDR3 loop spans 12 amino acids. Germline V gene sequence: CDR1 GTSNPN, CDR2 SVGIG (reference sequence). The chain's CDR3 is CACARGPYEQYF. The CDR3 DNA follows: TGTGCCTGCGCCAGAGGGCCCTACGAGCAGTACTTC.

The CDR3 DNA reads TGCGCCAGCAGCCAAGCCTTTTCAGGGGACACTGGAAACACCATATATTTT. It codes for CASSQAFSGDTGNTIYF. J is TRBJ1-3 and V is TRBV4-1; D might be TRBD1 (6 bases). The CDR3 totals 17 residues. V shed 1 base and J shed 2 bases, with 15 bases lying between them. Germline CDR1 and CDR2: MGHRA and YSYEKL.

V is TRBV29-1 and J is TRBJ2-2; no clear D gene. V lost 7 bases, J lost 3 bases, and 12 bases lay in between. This CDR3 spans 13 amino acids. The germline V gene encodes CDR1 SQVTM and CDR2 ANQGSEA. This CDR3 is CSGLRSDTGELFF. CDR3 in DNA: TGCAGCGGGTTAAGGAGCGACACCGGGGAGCTGTTTTTT.

The V and J genes are TRBV7-3 and TRBJ2-2; 7 nucleotides line up with TRBD1. CDR1 and CDR2 from the germline V gene are SGHTA and FQGTGA. CDR3 length: 15 amino acids. V lost 6 bases and J lost 4; bases outside the gene matches: 8. The CDR3 is CASRDTGASTGELFF. CDR3 nucleotide sequence: TGTGCCAGCAGGGATACAGGGGCGAGCACCGGGGAGCTGTTTTTT.

The rearrangement links TRBV5-1 to TRBJ1-4, with 9 bases aligning to TRBD1. J lost 0 bases, V lost 3 bases, and 6 bases had no gene match. From germline, CDR1 is SGHRS and CDR2 YFSETQ. This CDR3 region has 17 residues. CDR3 in amino acids: CASSSGQGSATNEKLFF. CDR3 sequence (DNA): TGCGCCAGCAGCTCTGGACAGGGGTCTGCAACTAATGAAAAACTGTTTTTT.

This sequence joins TRBV20-1 and TRBJ1-1; D gene ambiguous. CDR3 length: 12 amino acids. Trimming shortened V by 3 bases and J by 1 base, and 6 bases separated the two germline ends. Germline-derived CDR1 and CDR2 are DFQATT and SNEGSKA (reference sequence). The chain's CDR3 is CSASSRNTEAFF. DNA of the CDR3: TGCAGTGCTAGTTCCCGGAACACTGAAGCTTTCTTT.

The chain couples TRBV3-1 (or the pseudogene TRBV3-2) to TRBJ2-7, with a weak D call TRBD2 (6 bases). This CDR3 has 16 residues. Germline V gene sequence: CDR1 LGHDT, CDR2 YNNKEL (reference sequence). Trimming stripped 3 bases from V and 3 bases from J, with 18 bases between. Written as DNA, the CDR3 is TGTGCCAGCAGCCACCTAGGACGGCCGGGGGACTACGAGCAGTACTTC. Its protein is CASSHLGRPGDYEQYF.

V is TRBV19 and J is TRBJ2-2; D not certain. The V end was cut by 2 bases, the J end by 3 bases, with 7 bases between. This CDR3 spans 14 amino acids. The germline gives CDR1 LNHDA, CDR2 SQIVND (reference sequence). The CDR3 protein is CASSIPPYTGELFF. In nucleotides, the CDR3 is TGTGCCAGTAGTATACCTCCGTACACCGGGGAGCTGTTTTTT.

V is TRBV12-3 or TRBV12-4 and J is TRBJ1-2; D perhaps matches TRBD1 (6 bases). Trimming pared 6 bases from V and 7 bases from J, leaving 15 bases between. CDR3 size: 13 residues. The CDR3 DNA is TGTGCCAGCAGCCTACTACAGGGAGTTGGCTACACCTTC. Protein: CASSLLQGVGYTF.

This chain joins TRBV19 and TRBJ1-1; 8 bases map to TRBD1. The trim removed 1 base at V and 6 bases at J, leaving 4 bases unmatched. Germline V gene data show CDR1 as LNHDA and CDR2 as SQIVND (reference sequence). This CDR3 has 14 amino acids. Here the CDR3 DNA reads TGTGCCAGTAGTATAGGGACAGGGTCCCCTGAAGCTTTCTTT. This gives the protein CASSIGTGSPEAFF.

The chain uses TRBV9 and TRBJ2-5, with TRBD2 matching over 7 bases. The CDR3 spans 14 residues. Looked up from germline, CDR1 is SGDLS and CDR2 is YYNGEE. After removal of 1 base from V and 5 bases from J, the junction contained 5 bases not matched to a gene. Written as DNA, the CDR3 is TGTGCCAGCAGCGTATTAGGAGCGGGGGAGACCCAGTACTTC. Translation gives CASSVLGAGETQYF. Supplemented by reference TRBV9 and TRBJ2-5, the full variable domain reads DSGVTQTPKHLITATGQRVTLRCSPRSGDLSVYWYQQSLDQGLQFLIQYYNGEERAKGNILERFSAQQFPDLHSELNLSSLELGDSALYFCASSVLGAGETQYFGPGTRLLVL.

The rearrangement joins TRBV19 to TRBJ2-7, with 10 bases aligning to TRBD2. The CDR3 is made up of 14 amino acids. From germline, CDR1 is LNHDA and CDR2 SQIVND (reference sequence). V dropped 3 bases and J dropped 5; count of bases not matched to a gene: 4. The chain's CDR3 is CASSILAGDHEQYF. For the CDR3, the DNA is TGTGCCAGTAGTATCCTAGCGGGAGACCACGAGCAGTACTTC.